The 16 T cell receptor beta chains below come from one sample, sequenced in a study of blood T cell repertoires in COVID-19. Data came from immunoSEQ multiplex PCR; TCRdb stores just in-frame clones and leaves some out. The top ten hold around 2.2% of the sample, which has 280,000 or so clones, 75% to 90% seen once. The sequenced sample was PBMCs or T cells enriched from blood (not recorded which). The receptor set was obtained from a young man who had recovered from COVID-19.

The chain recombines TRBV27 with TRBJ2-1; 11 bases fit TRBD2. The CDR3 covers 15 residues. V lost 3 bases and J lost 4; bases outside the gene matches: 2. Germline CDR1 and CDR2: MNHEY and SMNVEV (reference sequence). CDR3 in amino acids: CASSLLAGGYNEQFF. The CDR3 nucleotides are TGTGCCAGCAGTTTGCTAGCGGGGGGATACAATGAGCAGTTCTTC.

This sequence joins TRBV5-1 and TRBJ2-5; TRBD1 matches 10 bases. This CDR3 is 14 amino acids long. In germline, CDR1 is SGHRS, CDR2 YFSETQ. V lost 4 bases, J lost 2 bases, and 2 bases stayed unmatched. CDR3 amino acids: CASSLDRGQETQYF. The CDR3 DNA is TGCGCCAGCAGCCTGGACAGGGGGCAAGAGACCCAGTACTTC.

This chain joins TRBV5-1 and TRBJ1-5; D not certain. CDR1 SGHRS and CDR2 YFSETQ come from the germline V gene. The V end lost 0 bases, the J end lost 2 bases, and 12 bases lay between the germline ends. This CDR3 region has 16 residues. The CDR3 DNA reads TGCGCCAGCAGCTTGGGCGTCCTGGAGGGCAATCAGCCCCAGCATTTT. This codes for CASSLGVLEGNQPQHF.

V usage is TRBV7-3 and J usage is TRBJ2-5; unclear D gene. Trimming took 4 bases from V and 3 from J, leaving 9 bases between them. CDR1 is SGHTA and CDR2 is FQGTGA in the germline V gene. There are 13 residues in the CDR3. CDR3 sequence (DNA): TGTGCCAGCAGCTCCGCGCCGAAAGAGACCCAGTACTTC. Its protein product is CASSSAPKETQYF.

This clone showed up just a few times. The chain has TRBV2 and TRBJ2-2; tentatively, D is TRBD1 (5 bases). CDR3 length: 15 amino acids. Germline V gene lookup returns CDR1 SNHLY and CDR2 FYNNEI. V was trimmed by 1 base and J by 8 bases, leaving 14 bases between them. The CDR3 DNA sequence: TGTGCCAGCAGTGAAGGGACACTCGTTGGGGGGGAGCTGTTTTTT. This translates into CASSEGTLVGGELFF.

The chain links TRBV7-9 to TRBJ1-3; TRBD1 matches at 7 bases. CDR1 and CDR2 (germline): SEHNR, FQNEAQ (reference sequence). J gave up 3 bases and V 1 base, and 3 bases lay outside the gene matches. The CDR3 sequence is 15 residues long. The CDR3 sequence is CASSLEGARGNTIYF. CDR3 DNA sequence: TGTGCCAGCAGCTTAGAGGGGGCGCGTGGAAACACCATATATTTT.

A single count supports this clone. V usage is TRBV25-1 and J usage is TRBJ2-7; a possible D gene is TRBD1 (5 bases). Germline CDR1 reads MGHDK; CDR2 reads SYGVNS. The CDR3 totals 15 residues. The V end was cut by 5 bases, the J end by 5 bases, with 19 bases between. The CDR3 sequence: CASSNLQGARNEQYF. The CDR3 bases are TGTGCCAGCAGTAACCTACAAGGGGCTAGAAACGAGCAGTACTTC.

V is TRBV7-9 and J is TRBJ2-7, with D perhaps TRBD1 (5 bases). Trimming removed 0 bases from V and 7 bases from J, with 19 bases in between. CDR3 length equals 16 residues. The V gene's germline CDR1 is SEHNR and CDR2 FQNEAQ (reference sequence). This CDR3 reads CASSLAQGGPLGEQYF. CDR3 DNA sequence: TGTGCCAGCAGCTTAGCTCAGGGTGGTCCCTTGGGGGAGCAGTACTTC.

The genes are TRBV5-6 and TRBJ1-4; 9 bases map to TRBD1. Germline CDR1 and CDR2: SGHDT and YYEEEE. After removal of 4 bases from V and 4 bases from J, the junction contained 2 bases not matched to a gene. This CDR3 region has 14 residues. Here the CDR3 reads CASSRDRDNEKLFF. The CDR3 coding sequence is TGTGCCAGCAGCAGGGACAGGGATAATGAAAAACTGTTTTTT.

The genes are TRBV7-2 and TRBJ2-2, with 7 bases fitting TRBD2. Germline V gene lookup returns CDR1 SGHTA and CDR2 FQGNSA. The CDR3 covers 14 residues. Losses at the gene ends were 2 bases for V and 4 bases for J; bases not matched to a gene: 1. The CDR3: CASSLREGTGELFF. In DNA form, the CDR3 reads TGTGCCAGCAGCTTAAGGGAGGGCACCGGGGAGCTGTTTTTT.

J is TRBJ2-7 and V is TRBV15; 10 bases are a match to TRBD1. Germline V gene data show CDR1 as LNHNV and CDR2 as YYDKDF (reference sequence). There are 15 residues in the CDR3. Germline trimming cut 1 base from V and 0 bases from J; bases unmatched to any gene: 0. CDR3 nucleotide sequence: TGTGCCACCAGCAGAGGGACAGGGGGCTCCTACGAGCAGTACTTC. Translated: CATSRGTGGSYEQYF.

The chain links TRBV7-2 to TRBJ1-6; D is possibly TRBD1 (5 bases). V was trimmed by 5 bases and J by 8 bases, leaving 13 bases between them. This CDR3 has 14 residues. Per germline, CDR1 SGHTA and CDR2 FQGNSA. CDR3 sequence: CASSPKLQDSPLHF. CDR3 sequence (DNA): TGTGCCAGCAGCCCAAAATTACAGGATTCACCCCTCCACTTT.

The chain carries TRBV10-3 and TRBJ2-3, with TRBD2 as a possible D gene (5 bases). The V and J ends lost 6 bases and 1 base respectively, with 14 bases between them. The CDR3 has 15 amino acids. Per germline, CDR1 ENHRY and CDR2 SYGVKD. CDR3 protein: CAISARVGGTDTQYF. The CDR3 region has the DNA TGTGCCATCAGCGCACGGGTCGGGGGCACAGATACGCAGTATTTT.

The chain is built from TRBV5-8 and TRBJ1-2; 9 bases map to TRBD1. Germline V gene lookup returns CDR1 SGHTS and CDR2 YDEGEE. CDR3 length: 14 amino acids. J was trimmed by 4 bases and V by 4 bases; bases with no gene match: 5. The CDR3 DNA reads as TGTGCCAGCAGCGTTTACAGGGGGCCCTATGGCTACACCTTC. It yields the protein CASSVYRGPYGYTF.

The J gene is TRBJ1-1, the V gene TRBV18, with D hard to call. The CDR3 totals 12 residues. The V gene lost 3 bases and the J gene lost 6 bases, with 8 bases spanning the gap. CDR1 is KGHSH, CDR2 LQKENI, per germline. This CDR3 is CASSPQMAEAFF. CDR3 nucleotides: TGTGCCAGCTCACCGCAGATGGCTGAAGCTTTCTTT.

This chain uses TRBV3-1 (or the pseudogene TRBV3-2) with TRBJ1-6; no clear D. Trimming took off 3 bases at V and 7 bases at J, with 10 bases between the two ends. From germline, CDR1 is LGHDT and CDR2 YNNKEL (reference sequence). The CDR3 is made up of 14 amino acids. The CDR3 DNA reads TGTGCCAGCAGCCAGTGGGAGAAAAATTCACCCCTCCACTTT. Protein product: CASSQWEKNSPLHF.